This T cell receptor (beta chain) was profiled in a study of post-analysis software for immune sequencing data. Study details: The disease courses spanned relapsing-remitting, secondary progressive and progressive-relapsing forms of multiple sclerosis.

Unique-molecular-identifier-tagged TCR beta cDNA libraries were used. About 500,000 cDNA molecules were obtained per 1 to 10 million input T cells. One entry per CDR3 protein, called by TCRdb with MiXCR from the PCR reads. Among 750,000 to 950,000 distinct CDR3 sequences listed, approximately 44% were seen once. CDR3 length: 17 amino acids. Germline CDR1 reads SGHDN; CDR2 reads FVKESK. The ends were cut back, 2 bases at V and 2 bases at J, with 16 bases in the middle. General study findings and limits: Multiple sclerosis was associated with a significant reduction in normalized Chao1 diversity relative to controls. Five or six TRBV segments were significantly more frequent in patients than in controls. TRBV5-6, TRBV5-1 and TRBV20-1 were among these segments.

This clonotype appeared a few times. As yet, its antigen is unknown. The chain couples TRBV14 to TRBJ2-4; D is uncertain. The clonotype originates from a girl aged 10-17 years with multiple sclerosis. The sequencing input was blood. CDR3 protein: CASSQSILRSSKNIQYF. The CDR3 bases are TGTGCCAGCAGCCAATCGATCCTCAGAAGCTCCAAAAACATTCAGTACTTC.